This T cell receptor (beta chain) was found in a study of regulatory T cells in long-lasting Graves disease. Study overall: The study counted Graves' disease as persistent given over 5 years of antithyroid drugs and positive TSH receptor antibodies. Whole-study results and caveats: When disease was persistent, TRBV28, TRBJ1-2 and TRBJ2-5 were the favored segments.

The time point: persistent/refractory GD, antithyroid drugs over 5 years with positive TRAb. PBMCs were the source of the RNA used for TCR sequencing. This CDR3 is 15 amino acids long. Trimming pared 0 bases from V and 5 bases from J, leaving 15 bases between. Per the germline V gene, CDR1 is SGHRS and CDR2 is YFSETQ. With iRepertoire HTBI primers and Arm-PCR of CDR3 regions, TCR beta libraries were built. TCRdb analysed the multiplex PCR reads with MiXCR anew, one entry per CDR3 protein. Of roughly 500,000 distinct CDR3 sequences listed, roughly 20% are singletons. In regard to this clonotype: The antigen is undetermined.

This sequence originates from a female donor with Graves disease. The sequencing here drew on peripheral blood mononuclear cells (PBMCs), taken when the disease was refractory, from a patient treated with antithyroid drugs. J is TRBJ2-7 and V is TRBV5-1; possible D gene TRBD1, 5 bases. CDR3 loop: CASSLAGQGYNEQYF. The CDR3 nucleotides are TGCGCCAGCAGCTTGGCCGGGCAGGGTTACAACGAGCAGTACTTC.